This T cell receptor beta chain is drawn from a study of blood T cell repertoires in COVID-19. Assignment of participants to cohorts was predicated upon participant-reported clinical history. Recovered Cohort 3 donors showed two negative PCRs, clearance, or symptom resolution. Repertoires were generated with immunoSEQ multiplex PCR, while TCRdb's copy carries only in-frame clones and drops some. The profile shows hundreds of thousands of clones, roughly 87% of them singletons. The CDR3 has 15 residues. V shed 0 bases, J shed 2 bases, and the junction held 3 bases outside the gene matches. Per the germline V gene, CDR1 is LGHNA and CDR2 is YSLEER.

The receptor comes from a woman aged 40 to 49 who had recovered from COVID-19. Source material: PBMCs or T cells enriched from blood (not recorded which). The rearrangement uses TRBV4-3 and TRBJ2-7, with 8 bases lining up with TRBD2. CDR3: CASSQDAGGPYEQYF. In DNA, the CDR3 is TGCGCCAGCAGCCAAGATGCGGGGGGCCCCTACGAGCAGTACTTC.